This TCR beta chain was identified in a study of metastatic and nonmetastatic thyroid tumors. Overall study context: Samples came from malignant and benign thyroid patients, and repertoires were compared across blood and tumor or nodule tissue. Study-level findings and limits: Compared with benign nodules, malignant thyroid tumors were reported to have significantly higher TCR beta diversity in both blood and tumor.

CDR3 size: 15 residues. V lost 3 bases, J lost 2 bases, and 4 bases stayed unmatched. Germline V CDR1 and CDR2: DFQATT, SNEGSKA (reference sequence). In the original analysis: Between-group CDR3 differences, defined by clinicopathological status, yielded a distant-metastasis classifier for papillary thyroid cancer. TCRdb used MiXCR to call clones anew from the PCR reads. It is TCRdb's table, rather than the study itself, that gives the V and J calls and clone size. The sample holds some 28,000 clones, 20% to 25% seen once. Until they underwent thyroid surgery, no patient had received any treatment. This clone was recorded a few times. Antigen specificity is unknown.

Material for sequencing was blood. The V and J genes are TRBV20-1 and TRBJ2-7; the match to TRBD2 covers 13 bases. The clonotype comes from a female donor with papillary thyroid cancer or a benign thyroid nodule (not recorded which). Some clones in this sample may be carry-over from other donors' samples. As DNA, the CDR3 is TGCAGTGCTAGTTTACTAGCGGGGGGGCCCTACGAGCAGTACTTC. This translates into CSASLLAGGPYEQYF.